What follows are 20 T cell receptor beta chains derived from one specimen sequenced in a study of sequential checkpoint blockade in melanoma. Profiled with immunoSEQ multiplex PCR; TCRdb holds only in-frame clones, not every one. The sample records around 35,000 clones, roughly a third being singletons. Sample treatment: randomized to nivolumab then ipilimumab (arm A) or the reverse (arm B). Sequencing was performed on tumor tissue (inferred from file names), taken from a patient given nivolumab and ipilimumab in sequence. The receptors were sampled from a human donor with melanoma.

The chain employs TRBV5-1 and TRBJ2-7, with 9 bases fitting TRBD1. After removal of 4 bases from V and 5 bases from J, the junction contained 7 bases not matched to a gene. Germline V gene lookup returns CDR1 SGHRS and CDR2 YFSETQ. The CDR3 has 14 residues. This CDR3 is CASSLGTGRNEQYF. CDR3 nucleotides: TGCGCCAGCAGCCTGGGGACAGGGCGAAACGAGCAGTACTTC.

This clone occurred a few times. V and J are TRBV6-8 and TRBJ1-2; TRBD1 might be the D (6 bases). Germline V gene sequence: CDR1 MNHGY, CDR2 SAAAGT. Trimming removed 6 bases at V and 0 bases at J, with 14 bases between. CDR3 size: 15 residues. Written as DNA, the CDR3 is TGTGCCAGCAGACTATACAGGGAAGCTAACTATGGCTACACCTTC. Protein product: CASRLYREANYGYTF.

The J gene is TRBJ1-3, the V gene TRBV28, with TRBD1 as a possible D gene (5 bases). Germline CDR1 reads MDHEN; CDR2 reads SYDVKM. CDR3 length equals 16 residues. Trimming stripped 5 bases from V and 3 bases from J, with 17 bases between. CDR3 residues: CASSRLSGTVGNTIYF. Here the CDR3 DNA reads TGTGCCAGCAGTCGATTGTCCGGGACCGTTGGAAACACCATATATTTT.

V and J are TRBV19 and TRBJ1-2, with D maybe TRBD1 (5 bases). Trimming cost V 10 bases and J 4 bases, with 22 bases left between them. The germline V gene has CDR1 LNHDA and CDR2 SQIVND (reference sequence). The CDR3 contains 15 residues. The CDR3 sequence is CATSTGVEGPYGYTF. The CDR3 DNA reads as TGTGCCACAAGTACGGGGGTCGAGGGACCCTATGGCTACACCTTC.

This clone occurred once. The J gene is TRBJ1-4, the V gene TRBV18; D remains unclear. The germline CDR1 and CDR2 sequences are KGHSH and LQKENI. The V and J ends lost 3 bases and 0 bases respectively, with 11 bases between them. CDR3 size: 16 residues. The CDR3 DNA sequence: TGTGCCAGCTCACCGCAACTCGGGCCAACTAATGAAAAACTGTTTTTT. Its protein product is CASSPQLGPTNEKLFF.

This clone has a handful of counts. The chain has TRBV6-8 and TRBJ1-1; 8 bases agree with TRBD1. Germline V gene lookup returns CDR1 MNHGY and CDR2 SAAAGT. Losses at the gene ends were 2 bases for V and 3 bases for J; bases not matched to a gene: 5. The CDR3 sequence is 15 residues long. The CDR3 loop reads CASSYRNRGYTEAFF. The CDR3 region has the DNA TGTGCCAGCAGTTACCGTAACAGGGGGTACACTGAAGCTTTCTTT.

The chain recombines TRBV18 with TRBJ2-3; D is undetermined. CDR1 and CDR2 from the germline V gene are KGHSH and LQKENI. Trimming left V 1 base short and J 1 base short, with 3 bases between. The CDR3 covers 13 residues. The DNA for the CDR3 is TGTGCCAGCTCACCACGGGGCACAGATACGCAGTATTTT. Translating gives CASSPRGTDTQYF. Drawing the rest from reference TRBV18 and TRBJ2-3, the complete variable domain is NAGVMQNPRHLVRRRGQEARLRCSPMKGHSHVYWYRQLPEEGLKFMVYLQKENIIDESGMPKERFSAEFPKEGPSILRIQQVVRGDSAAYFCASSPRGTDTQYFGPGTRLTVL.

The CDR3 coding sequence is TGTGCCAGCTCACCATTGGACGACCCCTCGGGTACGCAGTATTTT. Translation: CASSPLDDPSGTQYF. V and J are TRBV18 and TRBJ2-3; D is ambiguous. Trimming removed 2 bases from V and 8 bases from J, with 17 bases in between. This CDR3 spans 15 amino acids. CDR1 and CDR2 from the germline V gene are KGHSH and LQKENI.

This clone was seen a handful of times. The chain joins TRBV25-1 to TRBJ2-2; the D gene is possibly TRBD1 (5 bases). Germline V gene sequence: CDR1 MGHDK, CDR2 SYGVNS. CDR3 size: 14 residues. V dropped 6 bases and J dropped 4 bases, with 12 bases sitting between them. CDR3 sequence reads: CASSSPGSTGELFF. In DNA, the CDR3 is TGTGCCAGCAGCTCCCCAGGGTCCACCGGGGAGCTGTTTTTT.

CDR3 residues: CASSEEQGGTYEQYF. Here the CDR3 DNA reads TGTGCCAGCAGTGAGGAACAGGGGGGTACCTACGAGCAGTACTTC. The chain combines TRBV9 with TRBJ2-7, with 8 bases lining up with TRBD1. The CDR3 runs 15 residues. V lost 5 bases to trimming and J lost 2 bases; unmatched junction nucleotides: 9. Germline V lookup: CDR1 SGDLS, CDR2 YYNGEE.

The chain has TRBV5-1 and TRBJ1-4, with a weak D call TRBD1 (6 bases). The V and J ends lost 9 bases and 0 bases respectively, with 12 bases between them. The CDR3 sequence is 14 residues long. The germline V gene has CDR1 SGHRS and CDR2 YFSETQ. The CDR3 DNA is TGCGCCACCTCACAGGGAACAACTAATGAAAAACTGTTTTTT. Protein sequence: CATSQGTTNEKLFF.

In this sample, this clone turned up a few times. The V call is TRBV11-3, the J call TRBJ1-3, with 8 bases that match TRBD1. J was trimmed by 4 bases and V by 5 bases; bases with no gene match: 4. The CDR3 runs 14 residues. CDR1 SGHNT and CDR2 YENEEA come from the germline V gene. The CDR3 here is CASSLDRGGNTIYF. Written as DNA, the CDR3 is TGTGCCAGCAGCCTCGACAGGGGCGGAAACACCATATATTTT.

This clone was seen at least ten times. The chain employs TRBV7-6 and TRBJ2-5, with 11 bases identical to TRBD2. Trimming cost V 6 bases and J 2 bases; bases outside gene matches: 2. This CDR3 region has 14 residues. The germline V gene encodes CDR1 SGHVS and CDR2 FNYEAQ. This chain's CDR3 is CASRRLAGQETQYF. The CDR3 coding sequence is TGTGCCAGCAGACGACTAGCGGGACAAGAGACCCAGTACTTC.

V is TRBV25-1 and J is TRBJ2-3; D ambiguous. Deletions cut 2 bases from V and 6 bases from J, with 6 bases between. Germline assignment: CDR1 MGHDK and CDR2 SYGVNS. The CDR3 consists of 12 residues. The CDR3 DNA is TGTGCCAGCAGTGAAACAACTGATACGCAGTATTTT. Its protein product is CASSETTDTQYF.

This clone has a handful of counts. The chain combines TRBV6-8 with TRBJ2-1, with a tentative D call TRBD1 (5 bases). This CDR3 contains 13 residues. V shed 6 bases and J shed 3 bases, with 9 bases lying between them. CDR1 is MNHGY and CDR2 is SAAAGT in the germline V gene. In DNA form, the CDR3 reads TGTGCCAGCAGACTCGACAGCTACAATGAGCAGTTCTTC. This encodes CASRLDSYNEQFF.

This clone occurred a few times. The chain links TRBV5-1 to TRBJ2-5, with 8 nucleotides matching TRBD2. This CDR3 is 15 amino acids long. Germline lookup yields CDR1 SGHRS and CDR2 YFSETQ. J was trimmed by 5 bases and V by 1 base; bases with no gene match: 7. CDR3 nucleotides: TGCGCCAGCAGCTTGAACGGGGGGGCAGGGGAGACCCAGTACTTC. Translating gives CASSLNGGAGETQYF. The complete variable domain, with remaining parts taken from reference TRBV5-1 and TRBJ2-5, reads KAGVTQTPRYLIKTRGQQVTLSCSPISGHRSVSWYQQTPGQGLQFLFEYFSETQRNKGNFPGRFSGRQFSNSRSEMNVSTLELGDSALYLCASSLNGGAGETQYFGPGTRLLVL.

This clone has just a few counts. The V gene is TRBV11-3, the J gene TRBJ1-1, with D unclear. Germline CDR1 reads SGHNT; CDR2 reads YENEEA. The V gene lost 0 bases and the J gene lost 4 bases, with 9 bases spanning the gap. The CDR3 sequence is 14 residues long. The DNA of the CDR3 is TGTGCCAGCAGCTTAGATTCGGGTGGCACTGAAGCTTTCTTT. Protein product: CASSLDSGGTEAFF.

The CDR3 DNA follows: TGTGCCAGCTCACCGCAGGGGGGTGAGCAGTTCTTC. It yields the protein CASSPQGGEQFF. The chain is built from TRBV18 and TRBJ2-1, with a tentative D call TRBD1 (7 bases). The ends were cut back, 3 bases at V and 9 bases at J, with 9 bases in the middle. This CDR3 has 12 amino acids. Germline CDR1 is KGHSH and CDR2 is LQKENI.

The CDR3 coding sequence is TGTGCCAGCTCACCAGGCGGCCCCGGGGCAACTAATGAAAAACTGTTTTTT. This sequence encodes CASSPGGPGATNEKLFF. This chain uses TRBV18 with TRBJ1-4; no clear D gene. CDR1 and CDR2 from the germline V gene are KGHSH and LQKENI. The CDR3 contains 17 residues. V was clipped by 2 bases and J by 0 bases, with 13 bases between them.

At least ten counts were recorded for this clone. The gene calls are TRBV11-3 and TRBJ1-3; D remains ambiguous. Germline V gene lookup returns CDR1 SGHNT and CDR2 YENEEA. Between the trimmed V and J ends, which lost 5 bases and 0 bases, there was a span of 11 bases. This CDR3 has 15 residues. CDR3 DNA sequence: TGTGCCAGCAGCCCGGACGGTCGCTCTGGAAACACCATATATTTT. Encoded protein: CASSPDGRSGNTIYF.